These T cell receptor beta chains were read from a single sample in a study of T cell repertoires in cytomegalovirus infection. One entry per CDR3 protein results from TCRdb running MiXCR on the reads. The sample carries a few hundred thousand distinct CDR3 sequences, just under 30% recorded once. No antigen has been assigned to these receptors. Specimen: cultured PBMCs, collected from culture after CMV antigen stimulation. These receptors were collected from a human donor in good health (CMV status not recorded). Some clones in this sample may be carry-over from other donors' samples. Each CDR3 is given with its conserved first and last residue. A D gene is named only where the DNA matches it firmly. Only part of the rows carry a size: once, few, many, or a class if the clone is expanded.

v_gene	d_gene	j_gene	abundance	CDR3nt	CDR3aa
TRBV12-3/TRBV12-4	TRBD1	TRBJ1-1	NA	TGTGCCAGCTCAGGACAGGGGATAACTGAAGCTTTCTTT	CASSGQGITEAFF
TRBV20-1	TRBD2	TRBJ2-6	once	TGCAGTGCGCGTGGACTAGCGGCTTTCTCTGGGGCCAACGTCCTGACTTTC	CSARGLAAFSGANVLTF
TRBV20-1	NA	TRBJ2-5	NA	TGCAGTGCTCCGGCGGGCTTTGGAGAGACCCAGTACTTC	CSAPAGFGETQYF
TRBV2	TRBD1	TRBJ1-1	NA	TGTGCCAGCAGTGAAGCAGGGGGCAGGGCGGCTGAAGCTTTCTTT	CASSEAGGRAAEAFF
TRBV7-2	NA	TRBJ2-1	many	TGTGCCAGCAGCTTAGGTGATGCTAGGTACAATGAGCAGTTCTTC	CASSLGDARYNEQFF
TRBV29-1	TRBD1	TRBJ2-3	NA	TGCAGCGTTGTAGGACAGGGGGTCCAAGATACGCAGTATTTT	CSVVGQGVQDTQYF
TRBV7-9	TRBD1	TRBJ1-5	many	TGTGCCAGCAGCCCTGCGAATCAGGGGACAGGCAATCAGCCCCAGCATTTT	CASSPANQGTGNQPQHF
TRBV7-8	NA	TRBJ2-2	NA	TGTGCCAGCAGCTTAGTCTCGACCACCGGGGAGCTGTTTTTT	CASSLVSTTGELFF
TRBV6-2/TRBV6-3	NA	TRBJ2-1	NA	TGTGCCAGCAGTAACCACATGAACAATGAGCAGTTCTTC	CASSNHMNNEQFF
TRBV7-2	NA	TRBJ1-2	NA	TGTGCCAGCAGCCCTCAGGGAGGGAATGGCTACACCTTC	CASSPQGGNGYTF
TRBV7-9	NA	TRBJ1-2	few	TGTGCCAGCAGTCAGATTAACTATGGCTACACCTTC	CASSQINYGYTF
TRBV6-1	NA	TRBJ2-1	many	TGTGCCAGCAGTCCGGGGGGCTTTAGCTCCTACAATGAGCAGTTCTTC	CASSPGGFSSYNEQFF
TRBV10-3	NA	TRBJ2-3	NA	TGTGCCATCAGTGAGTCGTTCCCTTCCCGGCAGGAAGATACGCAGTATTTT	CAISESFPSRQEDTQYF
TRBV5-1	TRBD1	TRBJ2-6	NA	TGCGCCAGCAGCTTTTCACTGACAGGGGCGGCCGGGGCCAACGTCCTGACTTTC	CASSFSLTGAAGANVLTF
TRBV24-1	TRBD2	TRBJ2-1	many	TGTGCCACCAGTGACTCTAGCGGGAGCTCCTACAATGAGCAGTTCTTC	CATSDSSGSSYNEQFF
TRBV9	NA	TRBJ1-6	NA	TGTGCCAGCAGCGGCCGGGAGTATAATTCACCCCTCCACTTT	CASSGREYNSPLHF
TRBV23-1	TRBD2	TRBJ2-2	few	TGCGCCAGCGTGAGGACTAGCGGGGGGGCCAACACCGGGGAGCTGTTTTTT	CASVRTSGGANTGELFF
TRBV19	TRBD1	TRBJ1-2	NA	TGTGCCAGTATGAGGGGGCGCGGCTATGGCTACACCTTC	CASMRGRGYGYTF
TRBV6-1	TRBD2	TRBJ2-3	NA	TGTGCCAGCAGATCCCCTAGCGGGAGTCCGGAAGATACGCAGTATTTT	CASRSPSGSPEDTQYF
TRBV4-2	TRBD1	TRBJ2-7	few	TGTGCCAGCAGCCAAGCTTCCGGACAGGGAAGCTCCTACGAGCAGTACTTC	CASSQASGQGSSYEQYF
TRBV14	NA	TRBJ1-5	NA	TGTGCCAGCAGCCAAGTCAGATCCTCGAGCAATCAGCCCCAGCATTTT	CASSQVRSSSNQPQHF
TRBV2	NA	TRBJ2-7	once	TGTGCCAGCAGTGAAGAGGAAATGGGAGAGCAGTACTTC	CASSEEEMGEQYF
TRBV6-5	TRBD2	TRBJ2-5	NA	TGTGCCAGCAGCCGCGCTAGCGGGAGTAAAGAGACCCAGTACTTC	CASSRASGSKETQYF
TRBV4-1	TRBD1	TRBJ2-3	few	TGCGCCAGCAGCAAGCAGGGGGCACGCACAGATACGCAGTATTTT	CASSKQGARTDTQYF
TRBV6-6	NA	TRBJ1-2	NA	TGTGCCAGCAGTTACTCGAAGGGGGGGCGAGACGGCTACACCTTC	CASSYSKGGRDGYTF
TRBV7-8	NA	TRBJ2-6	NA	TGTGCCAGCAGCCTAGAGCGAACTGGGGCCAACGTCCTGACTTTC	CASSLERTGANVLTF
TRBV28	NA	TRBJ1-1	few	TGTGCCAGCAGTTTACAAGTAGCCGGGACTGAAGCTTTCTTT	CASSLQVAGTEAFF